This record covers a single TCR beta chain. Its antigen is unknown. Within one base of it there is no much larger clone, and no base qualities were kept. Enrolling through a virtual design, the prospective study's participants ranged in age from roughly 18 to 89 years and lived across roughly 24 United States geographic areas. In the prospective study, cohorts were assigned on the basis of participant-reported clinical history obtained from a screening survey and a study questionnaire. ImmuneRACE Cohort 3 recovered participants were defined by two consecutive negative NP/OP PCR tests, healthcare professional clearance, or symptom resolution. Mobile phlebotomists in the prospective study collected whole blood, serum and a nasopharyngeal or oropharyngeal swab from every participant. Participants in the prospective study had the option to provide additional blood draws and questionnaires over a roughly two-month period. Before DNA extraction, prospective study blood samples were shipped either frozen or at room temperature.

This specimen comes from a study of blood T cell repertoires in COVID-19 (dated by TCRdb to about 2020). Regarding the research as a whole: The collaborator samples originated in the United States, Italy and Spain and spanned the acute and convalescent phases of COVID-19. Sample metadata almost always included a de-identified subject ID, COVID-19 status, age in years and sex. The samples were drawn from the first 160 participants of the ongoing ImmuneRACE study and from under 1,500 subjects provided by 6 global collaborators. The dataset comprised deeply sampled blood TCRbeta repertoires from subjects exposed to, actively infected with, or recovered from COVID-19. Where HLA class I and class II types were available, the types were taken from metadata supplied by the sample provider, not from assay-based typing. The repertoires were released in a freely available public database meant as a resource for research on the immune response to SARS-CoV-2. The material from the prospective study consisted of cDNA or gDNA derived from T cells, B-cell-depleted T cells, or PBMCs.

The paper as a whole reports these results and caveats: Clinical and demographic metadata were provided uncurated, with the amount varying by source and participant.

The immunoSEQ Assay, a bias-controlled multiplex PCR, was used to amplify TCRbeta CDR3 regions from genomic DNA. The published analysis was carried out like this. The number of nucleated cells in each sample was estimated from the amplification of reference gene primers within the assay. To quantify the absolute abundance of each unique TCRbeta CDR3 rearrangement, sequence reads were collapsed and filtered. Productive Simpson clonality was computed per sample as the square root of Simpson's diversity index over productive rearrangements. TCRdb took this table from immuneACCESS and kept in-frame rearrangements with V and J called. Such tables lack part of the clones; where checked against another copy, unresolved V genes explain under half of the gap, and the rest is unexplained. V, J and clone size reflect that table, while D and trimming were determined from the DNA. A total of more than 300,000 clones appear in this sample, about four fifths of them only once. The ten largest clones take up about 5% of the sample.

The CDR3 starts with the cysteine, ends with the phenylalanine, and has 14 residues. Kept here is only the CDR3 DNA, which spans 42 bases and is read in frame from base 1. V trim: 6 bases; J trim: 5 bases; unmatched bases: 6. The germline V gene encodes CDR1 MNHEY and CDR2 SVGEGT. Sequencing used PBMCs or T cells enriched from blood (not recorded which). The TCR sequence derives from a woman in her forties or fifties who had recovered from COVID-19. The rearrangement joined TRBV6-2 or TRBV6-3 to TRBJ1-2, and 10 junction bases match TRBD1. For the CDR3, the sequence is CASSQTGGTYGYTF. Here is the DNA: TGTGCCAGCAGCCAGACAGGGGGCACGTATGGCTACACCTTC.